The 13 T cell receptor beta chains presented below share a single source sample, sequenced in a study of blood T cells in healthy people across ages. The use of a sample-barcoded 5' primer and a J-beta primer mix characterized a second PCR of roughly 7 to 12 cycles. From the 5' RACE reads, TCRdb called clonotypes with MiXCR, one entry per CDR3 protein. The sample has some 1.4 million distinct CDR3 sequences, roughly 45% seen once. Source material: blood. The source is a woman aged 18-29 years in good health.

This clonotype showed up just a few times. The rearrangement links TRBV24-1 to TRBJ2-3, with unresolved D. Trimming cost V 8 bases and J 3 bases, with 11 bases left between them. CDR1 KGHDR and CDR2 SFDVKD come from the germline V gene. The CDR3 contains 13 residues. The DNA for the CDR3 is TGTGCCACCATTGGGCGCACAACAGATACGCAGTATTTT. Its protein product is CATIGRTTDTQYF.

The genes are TRBV29-1 and TRBJ2-7; weak D call: TRBD2 (5 bases). CDR1 and CDR2 (germline): SQVTM, ANQGSEA. Trimming cost V 3 bases and J 4 bases, with 10 bases left between them. The CDR3 contains 12 residues. CDR3 region: CSVDFGNYEQYF. The CDR3 DNA reads TGCAGCGTTGATTTCGGGAATTACGAGCAGTACTTC.

This clonotype was counted only a few times. The chain uses TRBV29-1 and TRBJ2-5; 8 nucleotides match TRBD2. Looked up from germline, CDR1 is SQVTM and CDR2 is ANQGSEA. The CDR3 contains 15 residues. V shed 5 bases, J shed 11 bases, and the junction held 19 bases outside the gene matches. CDR3: CSVIPGLGSHNEQYF. CDR3 nucleotide sequence: TGCAGCGTTATTCCGGGACTAGGATCCCACAATGAGCAGTACTTC.

The J gene is TRBJ2-1, the V gene TRBV4-1; TRBD2 aligns across 8 bases. Trimming cost V 8 bases and J 8 bases; bases outside gene matches: 8. Per the germline V gene, CDR1 is MGHRA and CDR2 is YSYEKL. The CDR3 spans 13 residues. This CDR3 is CASGSGSLDEQFF. In DNA form, the CDR3 reads TGCGCCAGCGGAAGCGGGAGTCTCGATGAGCAGTTCTTC.

This clonotype occurred a few times. This sequence joins TRBV20-1 and TRBJ2-7; D not resolved. The CDR3 runs 12 residues. V was trimmed by 4 bases and J by 1 base, leaving 8 bases between them. Germline V gene sequence: CDR1 DFQATT, CDR2 SNEGSKA (reference sequence). This CDR3 reads CSATDVSYEQYF. The DNA of the CDR3 is TGCAGTGCTACGGACGTGTCCTACGAGCAGTACTTC.

The chain has TRBV7-9 and TRBJ2-5, with D tentatively TRBD1 or TRBD2 (6 bases each). This CDR3 has 16 residues. In germline, CDR1 is SEHNR, CDR2 FQNEAQ (reference sequence). Trimming cost V 6 bases and J 4 bases, with 21 bases left between them. The CDR3 region is CASSLASGAIGETQYF. The CDR3 DNA follows: TGTGCCAGCAGTCTCGCCTCGGGGGCTATCGGAGAGACCCAGTACTTC.

The genes are TRBV6-1 and TRBJ1-5; 8 positions agree with TRBD1. Trimming at V came to 6 bases and at J to 6 bases, leaving 10 bases not matched to a gene. CDR1 and CDR2 (germline): MNHNS, SASEGT. There are 15 residues in the CDR3. The CDR3 spells CASRTGVMRGQPQHF. Written as DNA, the CDR3 is TGTGCCAGCAGGACAGGGGTTATGAGGGGTCAGCCCCAGCATTTT.

V and J are TRBV4-1 and TRBJ1-1; D might be TRBD1 (5 bases). The ends were cut back, 4 bases at V and 0 bases at J, with 15 bases in the middle. CDR3 length equals 16 residues. CDR1 MGHRA and CDR2 YSYEKL come from the germline V gene. Written as DNA, the CDR3 is TGCGCCAGCAGCCCACCGACCGGGACCGTGAACACTGAAGCTTTCTTT. Translation: CASSPPTGTVNTEAFF.

Worth noting for this clonotype: A much more abundant neighbour one base away suggests this may be a read error. The chain carries TRBV7-9 and TRBJ2-1; 8 bases agree with TRBD2. Germline V gene sequence: CDR1 SEHNR, CDR2 FQNEAQ (reference sequence). This CDR3 is 14 amino acids long. The trim removed 6 bases at V and 0 bases at J, leaving 1 base unmatched. This CDR3 reads CASRLAVSYNEQFF. CDR3 bases: TGTGCCAGCAGACTAGCGGTCTCCTACAATGAGCAGTTCTTC.

For this clonotype: Just one base apart from a much larger clone, this may be a read error. This chain links TRBV20-1 with TRBJ2-5; the match to TRBD2 covers 12 bases. CDR3 length: 17 residues. CDR1 and CDR2 from the germline V gene are DFQATT and SNEGSKA (reference sequence). CDR3 region: CNARDVLAGGSQETQYF. In nucleotides, the CDR3 is TGCAATGCTAGAGACGTGCTAGCGGGGGGGTCCCAAGAGACCCAGTACTTC.

The chain combines TRBV13 with TRBJ2-1, with 9 bases fitting TRBD2. Germline V lookup: CDR1 PRHDT, CDR2 FYEKMQ (reference sequence). This CDR3 has 18 amino acids. V was clipped by 0 bases and J by 0 bases; unmatched bases: 6. CDR3 DNA: TGTGCCAGCAGCTTAGGCGGGCGGGGGGGAAGCTCCTACAATGAGCAGTTCTTC. Protein: CASSLGGRGGSSYNEQFF.

The V and J genes are TRBV10-3 and TRBJ2-1; 7 bases match TRBD2. V trimming: 3 bases; J trimming: 12 bases; junction bases outside the gene matches: 2. Germline CDR1 is ENHRY and CDR2 is SYGVKD. CDR3 size: 11 residues. The CDR3 DNA is TGTGCCATCAGTGATGGGGGGGGGCAGTTCTTC. Translating it yields CAISDGGGQFF.

The rearrangement links TRBV27 to TRBJ1-5; 10 nucleotides align to TRBD1. Germline CDR1 is MNHEY and CDR2 is SMNVEV (reference sequence). V shed 5 bases, J shed 2 bases, and the junction held 12 bases outside the gene matches. The CDR3 totals 18 residues. The CDR3 protein is CASSGTGAPVGGNQPQHF. The CDR3 nucleotides read TGTGCCAGCAGTGGGACAGGGGCCCCTGTGGGGGGCAATCAGCCCCAGCATTTT.